This T cell receptor (beta chain) was found in a study of CD8+CD57+ T cells in acquired aplastic anemia. According to the study, genomic DNA was the template for TCR beta VDJ and CDR3 profiling. TCRdb re-derived calls from the reads in MiXCR, one entry per CDR3 protein. This sample has approximately 190,000 distinct CDR3 sequences, with roughly half found just once. CD8+CD57+ cell expansion, shown by flow cytometry, had occurred in the patients selected for sequencing. The CDR3 sequence is 19 residues long. From germline, CDR1 is LNHNV and CDR2 YYDKDF (reference sequence). V lost 1 base and J 5 bases, leaving 27 bases between the germline ends.

The receptor was derived from a human donor with aplastic anemia. The sequenced sample was sorted CD4+, CD8+, or CD8+CD57+ T cells (not recorded which) from PBMCs. This sequence joins TRBV15 and TRBJ2-7; TRBD1 or TRBD2 may be the D gene (5 bases each). CDR3 coding DNA: TGTGCCACCAGCAGAGGTGGCATGGGGCGAAGGACTTCTTCGGACGAGCAGTACTTC. Amino acids: CATSRGGMGRRTSSDEQYF.